This is a list of T cell receptor beta chains from one sample in a study. Via MiXCR, TCRdb re-called the 5' RACE reads, giving one row per CDR3 protein. The sample contains about 46,000 distinct CDR3 sequences, roughly 28% of which appear only once. Sequencing was performed on naive CD4+ T cells sorted from blood. These receptor sequences come from a female donor with breast cancer. Both conserved end residues are part of each CDR3. A D gene is named only where the DNA matches it firmly. Size values are once, few and many counts, or a class for expanded clones, and some rows have none.

J gene: TRBJ2-1
clone size: .
D gene: TRBD2
V gene: TRBV11-2
CDR3 DNA: TGTGCCAGCAGCCAGCCCGGGACTAGGGATGAGCAGTTCTTC
CDR3 protein: CASSQPGTRDEQFF

J gene: TRBJ2-2
clone size: .
D gene: .
V gene: TRBV4-1
CDR3 DNA: TGCGCCAGCAGCCGAGCGGCCGGGGAGCTGTTTTTT
CDR3 protein: CASSRAAGELFF

J gene: TRBJ2-5
clone size: .
D gene: TRBD1
V gene: TRBV27
CDR3 DNA: TGTGCCAGCAGTTTTTTTCGAAGTTCGGAACAGGGGGCGCAAGAGACCCAGTACTTC
CDR3 protein: CASSFFRSSEQGAQETQYF

J gene: TRBJ2-3
clone size: medium-sized
D gene: .
V gene: TRBV11-2
CDR3 DNA: TGTGCCAGCAGCTCCCCCACAGGGTTCGCAGATACGCAGTATTTT
CDR3 protein: CASSSPTGFADTQYF

J gene: TRBJ2-1
clone size: .
D gene: TRBD2
V gene: TRBV12-3/TRBV12-4
CDR3 DNA: TGTGCCAGCAGCCCAAACGGCGGGAGTAGCTACAATGAGCAGTTCTTC
CDR3 protein: CASSPNGGSSYNEQFF

J gene: TRBJ2-7
clone size: .
D gene: .
V gene: TRBV7-6
CDR3 DNA: TGTGCCAGCAGCTTAGTCTTAACGGGAACCTTCAACGAGCAGTACTTC
CDR3 protein: CASSLVLTGTFNEQYF

J gene: TRBJ1-4
clone size: .
D gene: .
V gene: TRBV5-1
CDR3 DNA: TGCGCCAGCAGCTTGGGACAGCGTAAAAATGAAAAACTGTTTTTT
CDR3 protein: CASSLGQRKNEKLFF

J gene: TRBJ1-2
clone size: few
D gene: .
V gene: TRBV12-3/TRBV12-4
CDR3 DNA: TGTGCCAGCAGTTTCCGGGGATCGGCCTATGGCTACACCTTC
CDR3 protein: CASSFRGSAYGYTF

J gene: TRBJ1-2
clone size: few
D gene: .
V gene: TRBV14
CDR3 DNA: TGTGCCAGCAGCCTAGGGCCGGATGGCTACACCTTC
CDR3 protein: CASSLGPDGYTF

J gene: TRBJ2-5
clone size: .
D gene: TRBD1
V gene: TRBV29-1
CDR3 DNA: TGCAGCGTCCTCAGGGGGCTGGGAGAGACCCAGTACTTC
CDR3 protein: CSVLRGLGETQYF

J gene: TRBJ2-5
clone size: .
D gene: .
V gene: TRBV4-1
CDR3 DNA: TGCGCCAGCAGCCAATTTGCCCAAGAGACCCAGTACTTC
CDR3 protein: CASSQFAQETQYF

J gene: TRBJ2-5
clone size: .
D gene: TRBD1
V gene: TRBV7-6
CDR3 DNA: TGTGCCAGCAGCTCCGACAGGGTAGAGACCCAGTACTTC
CDR3 protein: CASSSDRVETQYF

J gene: TRBJ1-1
clone size: many
D gene: .
V gene: TRBV4-1
CDR3 DNA: TGCGCCAGCAGCCAAGCAGGGTTTGACACTGAAGCTTTCTTT
CDR3 protein: CASSQAGFDTEAFF

J gene: TRBJ2-5
clone size: once
D gene: .
V gene: TRBV5-4
CDR3 DNA: TGTGCCAGCAGCTTTTCCAGTCAAGAGACCCAGTACTTC
CDR3 protein: CASSFSSQETQYF

J gene: TRBJ1-5
clone size: .
D gene: .
V gene: TRBV12-3/TRBV12-4
CDR3 DNA: TGTGCCAGCAAATATAGCAATCAGCCCCAGCATTTT
CDR3 protein: CASKYSNQPQHF

J gene: TRBJ2-3
clone size: few
D gene: .
V gene: TRBV7-3
CDR3 DNA: TGTGCCAGCAGCTTGGCGTCAGATACGCAGTATTTT
CDR3 protein: CASSLASDTQYF

J gene: TRBJ1-1
clone size: .
D gene: .
V gene: TRBV20-1
CDR3 DNA: TGCAGTGCTAGACGACCTAACGCTGAAGCTTTCTTT
CDR3 protein: CSARRPNAEAFF

J gene: TRBJ2-5
clone size: .
D gene: .
V gene: TRBV6-5
CDR3 DNA: TGTGCCAGCAGTGACCGACTACTGAATCAAGAGACCCAGTACTTC
CDR3 protein: CASSDRLLNQETQYF

J gene: TRBJ2-3
clone size: once
D gene: TRBD2
V gene: TRBV5-6
CDR3 DNA: TGTGCCAGCAACCCAACGGTAGGGACTAACACAGATACGCAGTATTTT
CDR3 protein: CASNPTVGTNTDTQYF

J gene: TRBJ2-1
clone size: .
D gene: TRBD1
V gene: TRBV7-2
CDR3 DNA: TGTGCCAGCAGCTTAGCGGGACAGGGGAGCAATGAGCAGTTCTTC
CDR3 protein: CASSLAGQGSNEQFF

J gene: TRBJ1-1
clone size: many
D gene: .
V gene: TRBV6-1
CDR3 DNA: TGTGCCAGCAGCGAAAGGGCCGTGAAGGACACTGAAGCTTTCTTT
CDR3 protein: CASSERAVKDTEAFF

J gene: TRBJ1-1
clone size: few
D gene: .
V gene: TRBV12-3/TRBV12-4
CDR3 DNA: TGTGCCAGCAGTTTAGCGCGTAGGGGTTGGACTGAAGCTTTCTTT
CDR3 protein: CASSLARRGWTEAFF

J gene: TRBJ1-6
clone size: .
D gene: .
V gene: TRBV7-2
CDR3 DNA: TGTGCCAGCAGCTTAGTCTTCCGGCTTAATTCACCCCTCCACTTT
CDR3 protein: CASSLVFRLNSPLHF

J gene: TRBJ2-7
clone size: many
D gene: .
V gene: TRBV20-1
CDR3 DNA: TGCAGTGCCGACCGTCGGGGATCTGGGTCCTACGAGCAGTACTTC
CDR3 protein: CSADRRGSGSYEQYF

J gene: TRBJ1-6
clone size: medium-sized
D gene: .
V gene: TRBV7-2
CDR3 DNA: TGTGCCAGCAGCTTCACTTCAGACGGGAATTCACCCCTCCACTTT
CDR3 protein: CASSFTSDGNSPLHF

J gene: TRBJ2-2
clone size: few
D gene: .
V gene: TRBV7-2
CDR3 DNA: TGTGCCAGCAGCTTTGGCGGGTACACCGGGGAGCTGTTTTTT
CDR3 protein: CASSFGGYTGELFF

J gene: TRBJ1-4
clone size: few
D gene: .
V gene: TRBV4-2
CDR3 DNA: TGTGCCAGCAGCCAAGATTGGGCGGGACACGGGGGTGAAAAACTGTTTTTT
CDR3 protein: CASSQDWAGHGGEKLFF

J gene: TRBJ1-5
clone size: .
D gene: TRBD1
V gene: TRBV4-1
CDR3 DNA: TGCGCCAGCAGCCTGGAGACAGGGGGCAATCAGCCCCAGCATTTT
CDR3 protein: CASSLETGGNQPQHF

J gene: TRBJ2-3
clone size: few
D gene: .
V gene: TRBV3-1
CDR3 DNA: TGTGCCAGCAGCCACCTAGCGTCCGGTACGCAGTATTTT
CDR3 protein: CASSHLASGTQYF

J gene: TRBJ2-3
clone size: few
D gene: .
V gene: TRBV4-1
CDR3 DNA: TGCGCCAGCAGCCAATTCACAGATACGCAGTATTTT
CDR3 protein: CASSQFTDTQYF

J gene: TRBJ1-2
clone size: .
D gene: TRBD1
V gene: TRBV6-2/TRBV6-3
CDR3 DNA: TGTGCCGGCAGACGGACAGGGGGCACGAACTATGGCTACACCTTC
CDR3 protein: CAGRRTGGTNYGYTF

J gene: TRBJ2-1
clone size: few
D gene: TRBD2
V gene: TRBV5-1
CDR3 DNA: TGCGCCAGCAGCCTACTAGCGGGAGACTACAATGAGCAGTTCTTC
CDR3 protein: CASSLLAGDYNEQFF

J gene: TRBJ1-6
clone size: .
D gene: .
V gene: TRBV5-6
CDR3 DNA: TGTGCCAGCAGCTTGATTGCAGGGAAGGGGTCACCCCTCCACTTT
CDR3 protein: CASSLIAGKGSPLHF

J gene: TRBJ2-7
clone size: .
D gene: .
V gene: TRBV5-6
CDR3 DNA: TGTGCCAGCAGCTTTACGGGACAAACCTACGAGCAGTACTTC
CDR3 protein: CASSFTGQTYEQYF

J gene: TRBJ2-2
clone size: few
D gene: TRBD2
V gene: TRBV4-2
CDR3 DNA: TGTGCCAGCAGCCAAGCTCCGGGACTAGCGGGAGGCGGTACCGGGGAGCTGTTTTTT
CDR3 protein: CASSQAPGLAGGGTGELFF

J gene: TRBJ2-7
clone size: .
D gene: TRBD2
V gene: TRBV20-1
CDR3 DNA: TGCAGTGCTAGGGGGCGGGGGGACGAGCAGTACTTC
CDR3 protein: CSARGRGDEQYF

J gene: TRBJ2-3
clone size: .
D gene: TRBD2
V gene: TRBV20-1
CDR3 DNA: TGCAGTGCTAGTACCAGCGGGGGCACAGATACGCAGTATTTT
CDR3 protein: CSASTSGGTDTQYF

J gene: TRBJ2-5
clone size: .
D gene: .
V gene: TRBV5-1
CDR3 DNA: TGCGCCAGCAGCACCGGACTGATCCAAGAGACCCAGTACTTC
CDR3 protein: CASSTGLIQETQYF

J gene: TRBJ2-3
clone size: many
D gene: TRBD2
V gene: TRBV20-1
CDR3 DNA: TGCAGTGCTGGCCAGAGCGGGAGGGCCTCCCTTACAGATACGCAGTATTTT
CDR3 protein: CSAGQSGRASLTDTQYF

J gene: TRBJ2-1
clone size: few
D gene: TRBD2
V gene: TRBV20-1
CDR3 DNA: TGCAGTGTCGAGCGGGAGGGCCTATATGAGCAGTTCTTC
CDR3 protein: CSVEREGLYEQFF

J gene: TRBJ1-6
clone size: many
D gene: TRBD1
V gene: TRBV7-7
CDR3 DNA: TGTGCTAGCAGCCGAGACAGGGATTCACCCCTCCACTTT
CDR3 protein: CASSRDRDSPLHF

J gene: TRBJ2-1
clone size: medium-sized
D gene: .
V gene: TRBV9
CDR3 DNA: TGTGCCAGCAGCGTAGCCCCAGCCGGTGAGCAGTTCTTC
CDR3 protein: CASSVAPAGEQFF

J gene: TRBJ2-4
clone size: few
D gene: .
V gene: TRBV7-2
CDR3 DNA: TGTGCCAGCAGCTTAGACAGGGAATCAACCAAAAACATTCAGTACTTC
CDR3 protein: CASSLDRESTKNIQYF

J gene: TRBJ2-4
clone size: medium-sized
D gene: .
V gene: TRBV7-8
CDR3 DNA: TGTGCCAGCAGCTCGTCCGACGGGGCCAAAAACATTCAGTACTTC
CDR3 protein: CASSSSDGAKNIQYF

J gene: TRBJ2-1
clone size: .
D gene: .
V gene: TRBV5-1
CDR3 DNA: TGCGCCAGCAGCTCCAATTGGGGCGGAGGGGGCTCCTACAATGAGCAGTTCTTC
CDR3 protein: CASSSNWGGGGSYNEQFF

J gene: TRBJ1-2
clone size: few
D gene: TRBD1
V gene: TRBV5-4
CDR3 DNA: TGTGCCAGCAGCTTGGGGCCCGACAGGGGTATGAGCTACACCTTC
CDR3 protein: CASSLGPDRGMSYTF